Listed here is a single TCR beta chain. Its antigen is unknown. This sample stems from a study of blood T cells in healthy people across ages. Primers used in a second PCR of roughly 7 to 12 cycles were a sample-barcoded 5' primer and a J-beta primer mix. MiXCR was run by TCRdb on the 5' RACE reads, yielding one entry per CDR3 protein. The table records 650,000 to 1,000,000 distinct CDR3 sequences, around 34% of them present only once. Study-wide results and caveats: Naive T cell percentage and TCR beta diversity correlated strongly. Age showed a roughly linear inverse relationship with TCR beta diversity per million T cells.

This CDR3 has 18 residues. Deletions cut 2 bases from V and 4 bases from J, with 24 bases between. Germline CDR1 reads DFQATT; CDR2 reads SNEGSKA (reference sequence). The V gene is TRBV20-1, the J gene TRBJ2-1, with D maybe TRBD1 (5 bases). The sequence was collected from a man aged 18-30 years in good health. The sample comprised blood. The CDR3 loop reads CSARIQDHLVGAYNEQFF. The CDR3 bases are TGCAGTGCTAGAATACAGGACCACCTAGTTGGGGCGTACAATGAGCAGTTCTTC.